Presented here are 22 T cell receptor beta chains from one specimen sequenced in a study of cytomegalovirus exposure and HLA in healthy donors. Generated by immunoSEQ multiplex PCR, the TCRdb table keeps only in-frame clones and is missing some. The sample consists of a few hundred thousand clones, about 86% of them appearing once. Sequenced sample: PBMCs. Receptors originate from a woman under 30 in good health and CMV-seronegative.

This chain joins TRBV5-4 and TRBJ2-5; 12 positions match TRBD2. Looked up from germline, CDR1 is SGHNT and CDR2 is YYREEE (reference sequence). V lost 2 bases, J lost 4 bases, and 3 bases stayed unmatched. The CDR3 consists of 15 residues. The CDR3 DNA sequence: TGTGCCAGCAGCTTACTAGCGGGGGGACCAGAGACCCAGTACTTC. This gives the protein CASSLLAGGPETQYF.

V and J are TRBV9 and TRBJ2-3; 10 bases are shared with TRBD1. Losses at the gene ends were 4 bases for V and 2 bases for J; bases not matched to a gene: 7. The CDR3 sequence is 16 residues long. In germline, CDR1 is SGDLS, CDR2 YYNGEE. The CDR3 loop is CASSLEGTGVTDTQYF. In DNA, the CDR3 is TGTGCCAGCAGCCTCGAGGGGACAGGGGTCACAGATACGCAGTATTTT.

The V and J genes are TRBV7-2 and TRBJ2-6, with D perhaps TRBD2 (6 bases). The length of the CDR3 is 14 residues. With 4 bases removed from V and 4 bases from J, the gap between germline ends came to 8 bases. Germline V gene sequence: CDR1 SGHTA, CDR2 FQGNSA. CDR3 sequence (DNA): TGTGCCAGCAGCTCCCGGGGGGGGGCCAACGTCCTGACTTTC. Protein product: CASSSRGGANVLTF.

This rearrangement joins TRBV19 to TRBJ1-2, with D unresolved. The CDR3 sequence is 14 residues long. V lost 4 bases to trimming and J lost 4 bases, with 13 bases between them. Germline V gene data show CDR1 as LNHDA and CDR2 as SQIVND (reference sequence). CDR3 amino acids: CASSTRRGSYGYTF. As DNA, the CDR3 is TGTGCCAGTAGTACCCGTCGAGGGAGCTATGGCTACACCTTC.

The rearrangement joins TRBV1 to TRBJ2-5; TRBD2 is the table's D call, not checked against the DNA. TRBV1 is described as a pseudogene. The CDR3 length is 17 residues. The CDR3 DNA reads as TGCACCAGCAGCCCTGGACTAGCGGGGGGACTAGCAGAGACCCAGTACTTC. This sequence encodes CTSSPGLAGGLAETQYF.

The chain employs TRBV29-1 and TRBJ2-7, with TRBD2 matching over 14 bases. This CDR3 is 15 amino acids long. CDR1 is SQVTM and CDR2 is ANQGSEA in the germline V gene. Trimming removed 3 bases from V and 6 bases from J; junction bases left unmatched: 7. The chain's CDR3 is CSVDGTSGSSSEQYF. The CDR3 nucleotides are TGCAGCGTTGATGGGACTAGCGGGAGTTCTAGCGAGCAGTACTTC.

This clone was seen just once. The chain combines TRBV9 with TRBJ2-2, with 11 bases matching TRBD1. Trimming removed 0 bases from V and 6 bases from J; junction bases left unmatched: 7. This CDR3 contains 17 residues. Germline V CDR1 and CDR2: SGDLS, YYNGEE. CDR3: CASSVGPPGQGAGELFF. Here the CDR3 DNA reads TGTGCCAGCAGCGTAGGACCCCCGGGACAGGGGGCCGGGGAGCTGTTTTTT.

Only one count was recorded for this clone. This chain links TRBV6-6 with TRBJ1-5, with 11 bases lining up with TRBD1. CDR1 and CDR2 (germline): MNHNY, SVGAGI (reference sequence). V shed 5 bases, J shed 7 bases, and the junction held 7 bases outside the gene matches. This CDR3 spans 15 amino acids. CDR3 residues: CASSRTGGGLQPQHF. CDR3 bases: TGTGCCAGCAGTCGGACAGGGGGCGGGTTACAGCCCCAGCATTTT.

The chain carries TRBV7-2 and TRBJ2-1; 14 bases line up with TRBD2. Germline values: CDR1 SGHTA, CDR2 FQGNSA. V lost 8 bases, J lost 8 bases, and 8 bases stayed unmatched. CDR3 length equals 15 residues. The CDR3 nucleotides are TGTGCCAGCGGCATGACTAGCGGGGGGGCATATGAGCAGTTCTTC. Protein product: CASGMTSGGAYEQFF.

V is TRBV27 and J is TRBJ2-2; TRBD1 agrees at 8 bases. Losses at the gene ends were 5 bases for V and 5 bases for J; bases not matched to a gene: 10. The CDR3 contains 16 residues. The germline CDR1 and CDR2 sequences are MNHEY and SMNVEV (reference sequence). The CDR3 DNA reads TGTGCCAGCAGTACCGGGACAGGAGTATGGACCGGGGAGCTGTTTTTT. Translating it yields CASSTGTGVWTGELFF.

This chain joins TRBV9 and TRBJ2-3; 15 positions agree with TRBD2. The CDR3 has 19 amino acids. The trim removed 2 bases at V and 2 bases at J, leaving 9 bases unmatched. Germline V gives CDR1 SGDLS, CDR2 YYNGEE. The CDR3 bases are TGTGCCAGCAGCGTTGGGACTAGCGGGGGGCTCGGGTACACAGATACGCAGTATTTT. Protein: CASSVGTSGGLGYTDTQYF.

The chain recombines TRBV13 with TRBJ1-1; no firm D call. Germline-derived CDR1 and CDR2 are PRHDT and FYEKMQ (reference sequence). The CDR3 is made up of 15 amino acids. Trimming stripped 3 bases from V and 7 bases from J, with 18 bases between. Here the CDR3 DNA reads TGTGCCAGCAGCTTGGGGAACCAGAAACGGGATGAAGCTTTCTTT. Translation gives CASSLGNQKRDEAFF.

The table lists this clone with a count of one. This chain connects TRBV5-4 to TRBJ2-7, with 7 bases matching TRBD2. The CDR3 extends over 13 amino acids. Germline V gives CDR1 SGHNT, CDR2 YYREEE (reference sequence). Trimming at V came to 0 bases and at J to 12 bases, leaving 9 bases not matched to a gene. The CDR3 region is CASSLAGGPGGYF. The CDR3 DNA reads TGTGCCAGCAGCTTGGCGGGGGGTCCCGGGGGGTACTTC.

The chain links TRBV7-9 to TRBJ1-2; 8 bases fit TRBD1. CDR1 is SEHNR and CDR2 is FQNEAQ in the germline V gene (reference sequence). The CDR3 has 16 residues. Trimming at V came to 0 bases and at J to 3 bases, leaving 6 bases not matched to a gene. The CDR3 is CASSLAQTGEHYGYTF. CDR3 coding DNA: TGTGCCAGCAGCTTAGCCCAGACAGGGGAGCACTATGGCTACACCTTC.

The chain carries TRBV6-6 and TRBJ1-1; 7 nucleotides line up with TRBD1. Trimming removed 6 bases from V and 1 base from J; junction bases left unmatched: 2. Germline V gene sequence: CDR1 MNHNY, CDR2 SVGAGI (reference sequence). CDR3 length equals 13 residues. The CDR3 region has the DNA TGTGCCAGCAGCGGGACAGCGAACACTGAAGCTTTCTTT. Translating gives CASSGTANTEAFF.

The V call is TRBV6-5, the J call TRBJ2-7; a possible D gene is TRBD1 (6 bases). CDR1 and CDR2 (germline): MNHEY, SVGAGI. The length of the CDR3 is 12 residues. V was clipped by 6 bases and J by 3 bases, with 9 bases between them. The CDR3 spells CASSRDNYEQYF. The CDR3 nucleotides read TGTGCCAGCAGCCGGGACAACTACGAGCAGTACTTC.

The V gene is TRBV5-1, the J gene TRBJ2-7; TRBD2 matches at 7 bases. The CDR3 length is 14 residues. Trimming cost V 0 bases and J 7 bases; bases outside gene matches: 7. Germline values: CDR1 SGHRS, CDR2 YFSETQ. CDR3 in amino acids: CASSLDGGAGEQYF. The DNA of the CDR3 is TGCGCCAGCAGCTTGGACGGGGGAGCGGGGGAGCAGTACTTC.

A single count supports this clone. The chain joins TRBV5-4 to TRBJ2-7; a possible D gene is TRBD1 (5 bases). Looked up from germline, CDR1 is SGHNT and CDR2 is YYREEE (reference sequence). CDR3 length equals 17 residues. V dropped 0 bases and J dropped 5 bases, with 21 bases sitting between them. CDR3 DNA: TGTGCCAGCAGCTTGGGCGTGACAGCCGCCCTTATTGACGAGCAGTACTTC. Its translation is CASSLGVTAALIDEQYF.

The J gene is TRBJ1-2, the V gene TRBV28; no definite D call. The CDR3 sequence is 13 residues long. Germline V gives CDR1 MDHEN, CDR2 SYDVKM. Trimming took off 1 base at V and 7 bases at J, with 10 bases between the two ends. The CDR3 nucleotides are TGTGCCAGCAGTTTATACGGGGTGAGTGGCTACACCTTC. Protein sequence: CASSLYGVSGYTF.

The chain recombines TRBV11-2 with TRBJ2-3; D may be TRBD2 (5 bases). The germline V gene encodes CDR1 SGHAT and CDR2 FQNNGV. Trimming took off 3 bases at V and 0 bases at J, with 10 bases between the two ends. This CDR3 region has 15 residues. The CDR3 DNA reads as TGTGCCAGCAGCTTGATGTCGGGAAGCACAGATACGCAGTATTTT. It is translated as CASSLMSGSTDTQYF.

The V and J genes are TRBV5-1 and TRBJ1-5, with 9 bases aligning to TRBD1. With 3 bases clipped from V and 3 bases from J, the junction kept 4 bases outside the gene matches. CDR1 is SGHRS, CDR2 YFSETQ, per germline. The CDR3 length is 15 residues. The CDR3 region is CASSSGTGNNQPQHF. The CDR3 DNA is TGCGCCAGCAGCTCAGGGACAGGGAACAATCAGCCCCAGCATTTT.

The rearrangement joins TRBV6-1 to TRBJ2-1; 7 nucleotides agree with TRBD2. This CDR3 region has 16 residues. V lost 3 bases to trimming and J lost 5 bases; unmatched junction nucleotides: 10. The V gene's germline CDR1 is MNHNS and CDR2 SASEGT. The CDR3 region is CASSERTASGNNEQFF. CDR3 DNA: TGTGCCAGCAGTGAGCGCACTGCTAGCGGCAACAATGAGCAGTTCTTC.